This TCR beta chain was obtained from a study of T cells in Graves' hyperthyroidism and ophthalmopathy. Worth noting for this clonotype: A read error is possible here, since a much larger clone lies one base away.

Enrolled ophthalmopathy patients presented with a Clinical Activity Score of at least 3, a NOSPECS grade of at least 4, and disease duration under 3 months. Template material for amplifying TCR beta CDR3 regions consisted of RNA transcripts. First-round RT-PCR with HTBI primers amplified the TCR CDR3 region. TCRdb redid the calling of the multiplex PCR reads with MiXCR, one entry per CDR3 protein. The data show approximately 300,000 distinct CDR3 sequences, approximately 17% seen once. V lost 8 bases and J lost 4; bases outside the gene matches: 8. The CDR3 runs 14 residues. The germline V gene has CDR1 MDHEN and CDR2 SYDVKM.

V usage is TRBV28 and J usage is TRBJ2-5; 9 positions agree with TRBD1. This TCR came from a woman aged 55-70 years with Graves' ophthalmopathy. The sequenced sample consisted of blood. CDR3 region: CASGPGQGPETQYF. The CDR3 DNA follows: TGTGCCAGCGGTCCCGGACAGGGGCCAGAGACCCAGTACTTC.